Listed below are T cell receptor beta chains from one sample, sequenced in a study of blood T cells in healthy people across ages. TCRdb passed the 5' RACE reads through MiXCR, listing each CDR3 protein once. The sample contains 1.4 million or so distinct CDR3 sequences, 40% to 45% of which appear only once. Sequenced: blood. These receptors came from a woman aged 18-35 years in good health. Each CDR3 is given with its conserved first and last residue. D genes are given only for firm matches. Clone sizes are given selectively: once, few, many, or a class where the clone is expanded.

cdr3_nt	cdr3_aa	j_call	v_call	d_call	clone_size
TGTGCCACCAGCAGAGAACTAACGGGGGCTGCGGAGACCCAGTACTTC	CATSRELTGAAETQYF	TRBJ2-5	TRBV15	.	.
TGTGCCAGCGGGACTAGCAAGCAGTACTTC	CASGTSKQYF	TRBJ2-5	TRBV28	TRBD2	.
TGTGCCAGCAGCTACGGGCAGACTTCCGTGCGCGACTATGGCTACACCTTC	CASSYGQTSVRDYGYTF	TRBJ1-2	TRBV6-6	.	few
TGTGCCAGCAGTCCCGGACAGGGGCACCTCTATGGCTACACCTTC	CASSPGQGHLYGYTF	TRBJ1-2	TRBV12-3/TRBV12-4	TRBD1	.
TGCGCCAGCAGCCCGGAGGGGCAGGGTACAGTAGAGCAGTTCTTC	CASSPEGQGTVEQFF	TRBJ2-1	TRBV5-1	.	few
TGTGCCAGCAGCCCGGAAACGGGGACAGGCTATGGCTACACCTTC	CASSPETGTGYGYTF	TRBJ1-2	TRBV7-2	TRBD1	.
TGCAGTGCTTATCAGGGGGCCTGGACTGAAGCTTTCTTT	CSAYQGAWTEAFF	TRBJ1-1	TRBV20-1	TRBD1	.
TGTGCCAGCAGCGTAGATTTTGGGATTGCAGATACGCAGTATTTT	CASSVDFGIADTQYF	TRBJ2-3	TRBV9	.	.
TGTGCCATCAGTGAGTCTCAGTACAATGAGCAGTACTTC	CAISESQYNEQYF	TRBJ2-7	TRBV10-3	.	.
TGCGCCAGCACTTGGAGGGGACAGGGAAGTTTGGAGACCCAGTTCTTC	CASTWRGQGSLETQFF	TRBJ2-1	TRBV5-1	TRBD1	.
TGTGCCAGCAGTCAGAGCAGGCCCGAGGGAGAAAAACTGTTTTTT	CASSQSRPEGEKLFF	TRBJ1-4	TRBV12-3/TRBV12-4	.	many
TGTGCCAGCAGCTCCGAGGGGGGAACCACAGATACGCAGTATTTT	CASSSEGGTTDTQYF	TRBJ2-3	TRBV7-6	.	.
TGTGCCAGCAGTACCCAGCTAGCGGGAGGTGCAGATACGCAGTATTTT	CASSTQLAGGADTQYF	TRBJ2-3	TRBV12-3/TRBV12-4	TRBD2	few
TGTGCCAGCAGCCAAGACGGGCGACTGATCTCTGGAAACACCATATATTTT	CASSQDGRLISGNTIYF	TRBJ1-3	TRBV3-1	.	few
TGTGCCAGCGCCCCCGGGAGCTCAGATACGCAGTATTTT	CASAPGSSDTQYF	TRBJ2-3	TRBV11-2	.	.
TGTGCCAGCAGCGTAGTGAGGATAGGTAACACTGAAGCTTTCTTT	CASSVVRIGNTEAFF	TRBJ1-1	TRBV9	.	once
TGCAGCGCCGAACACCCGTGGAACTCCTACGAGCAGTACTTC	CSAEHPWNSYEQYF	TRBJ2-7	TRBV29-1	.	few
TGCAGCGTTCGCGCACGAATACTACAAGAGACCCAGTACTTC	CSVRARILQETQYF	TRBJ2-5	TRBV29-1	.	.
TGCAGCGTTCGGTCTGGGGCCAACGTCCTGACTTTC	CSVRSGANVLTF	TRBJ2-6	TRBV29-1	.	many
TGTGCCAGCAGCCAAAAGACAGCCAACAACTATGGCTACACCTTC	CASSQKTANNYGYTF	TRBJ1-2	TRBV14	.	.
TGTGCCACCAGCTCACAGGGGTTCTATGGCTACACCTTC	CATSSQGFYGYTF	TRBJ1-2	TRBV15	TRBD1	.